Presented here are 13 T cell receptor beta chains from one specimen sequenced in a study of monozygotic twins with cystic fibrosis. Here immunoSEQ multiplex PCR was the method, and the copy in TCRdb shows in-frame clones only, minus some. This table has about 39,000 clones, around 90% appearing once. Sequencing input: blood. These receptors came from a boy aged 2 to 9 with cystic fibrosis.

CDR3 DNA sequence: TGTGCCAGCAGTTACCGTCCTCCAGGGACCTATGGCTACACCTTC. As protein: CASSYRPPGTYGYTF. The chain is built from TRBV6-5 and TRBJ1-2; possibly TRBD1 for D (5 bases). The V gene's germline CDR1 is MNHEY and CDR2 SVGAGI. The length of the CDR3 is 15 residues. The V gene lost 2 bases and the J gene lost 4 bases, with 14 bases spanning the gap.

V gene TRBV9 combines with J gene TRBJ1-1, with 7 bases matching TRBD1. Germline V gives CDR1 SGDLS, CDR2 YYNGEE. Trimming removed 4 bases from V and 3 bases from J; junction bases left unmatched: 3. This CDR3 has 13 amino acids. The CDR3 DNA is TGTGCCAGCAGCCAGGGGGTCGACACTGAAGCTTTCTTT. Translation gives CASSQGVDTEAFF.

J is TRBJ1-2 and V is TRBV5-1; 8 bases align to TRBD1. The CDR3 spans 17 residues. Germline V gives CDR1 SGHRS, CDR2 YFSETQ. The J segment lost 6 bases and the V segment lost 2 bases, leaving 15 bases of the junction unmatched. CDR3 sequence reads: CASSFAPTGEVLHGYTF. CDR3 sequence (DNA): TGCGCCAGCAGCTTTGCCCCGACAGGGGAGGTTCTCCATGGCTACACCTTC.

This chain connects TRBV29-1 to TRBJ2-7; 7 positions agree with TRBD1. V shed 3 bases and J 5 bases; nucleotides not matched to a gene: 4. Germline V gene lookup returns CDR1 SQVTM and CDR2 ANQGSEA. The CDR3 extends over 12 amino acids. The CDR3 spells CSVDLDRDEQYF. The CDR3, as DNA: TGCAGCGTTGACCTCGACAGGGACGAGCAGTACTTC.

The chain has TRBV10-3 and TRBJ2-7; 7 bases line up with TRBD2. CDR3 length equals 13 residues. Looked up from germline, CDR1 is ENHRY and CDR2 is SYGVKD. The junction had 6 bases not matched to a gene; V was cut back by 4 bases and J by 6 bases. CDR3 in DNA: TGTGCCATCAGTGCGGGGGGTGACCTCGAGCAGTACTTC. This encodes CAISAGGDLEQYF.

This rearrangement joins TRBV29-1 to TRBJ2-6; D gene ambiguous. The germline V gene encodes CDR1 SQVTM and CDR2 ANQGSEA. V was trimmed by 2 bases and J by 2 bases, leaving 4 bases between them. This CDR3 region has 13 residues. CDR3 amino acids: CSVESPGANVLTF. CDR3 coding DNA: TGCAGCGTTGAATCCCCTGGGGCCAACGTCCTGACTTTC.

The chain has TRBV18 and TRBJ1-2; a weak D match, TRBD1 (5 bases). The CDR3 loop spans 16 amino acids. CDR1 and CDR2 (germline): KGHSH, LQKENI. With 4 bases removed from V and 1 base from J, the gap between germline ends came to 16 bases. The CDR3 is CASSLVRDAFNYGYTF. In DNA, the CDR3 is TGTGCCAGCTCACTTGTCCGGGACGCCTTTAACTATGGCTACACCTTC.

This chain links TRBV11-1 with TRBJ2-1; no clear D gene. CDR3 length: 14 amino acids. Germline lookup yields CDR1 SGHAT and CDR2 FQDESV (reference sequence). Deletions cut 5 bases from V and 3 bases from J, with 11 bases between. The CDR3 DNA is TGTGCCAGCAGCCTATTAACAAGCTACAATGAGCAGTTCTTC. Protein sequence: CASSLLTSYNEQFF. The variable domain in full, with the rest retrieved from reference TRBV11-1 and TRBJ2-1, is EAEVAQSPRYKITEKSQAVAFWCDPISGHATLYWYRQILGQGPELLVQFQDESVVDDSQLPKDRFSAERLKGVDSTLKIQPAELGDSAMYLCASSLLTSYNEQFFGPGTRLTVL.

The chain links TRBV13 to TRBJ1-3, with D possibly being TRBD1 (5 bases). The CDR3 loop spans 16 amino acids. Looked up from germline, CDR1 is PRHDT and CDR2 is FYEKMQ (reference sequence). V gave up 8 bases and J gave up 0 bases, with 17 bases separating them. The CDR3 DNA is TGTGCCAGCTCTTCAGGGTTTCCCTCCTCTGGAAACACCATATATTTT. Its protein product is CASSSGFPSSGNTIYF.

The chain is built from TRBV2 and TRBJ2-2, with unresolved D. Trimming cost V 9 bases and J 1 base, with 9 bases left between them. CDR3 length: 13 amino acids. CDR1 is SNHLY, CDR2 FYNNEI, per germline. The CDR3 bases are TGTGCCAGTTCGGGTGAGAACACCGGGGAGCTGTTTTTT. Translated, it gives CASSGENTGELFF.

This clone was observed a handful of times. This sample includes further DNA sequences coding for the same CDR3. In nucleotides, the CDR3 is TGTGCCAGCAGTTTACAGGGTACCACTGAAGCTTTCTTT. Translation gives CASSLQGTTEAFF. The V call is TRBV7-9, the J call TRBJ1-1; TRBD1 might be the D (6 bases). CDR1 is SEHNR and CDR2 is FQNEAQ in the germline V gene (reference sequence). The CDR3 sequence is 13 residues long. Deletions cut 6 bases from V and 4 bases from J, with 12 bases between.

The gene calls are TRBV7-9 and TRBJ1-1, with 7 bases that match TRBD1. The CDR3 consists of 14 residues. CDR1 SEHNR and CDR2 FQNEAQ come from the germline V gene (reference sequence). Unmatched junction bases numbered 4, after V lost 5 bases and J lost 1 base. In DNA form, the CDR3 reads TGTGCCAGCAGCAACGACAGGGCGAACACTGAAGCTTTCTTT. Translated: CASSNDRANTEAFF.

The rearrangement joins TRBV14 to TRBJ2-6; the D is unclear. Trimming cost V 4 bases and J 1 base, with 8 bases left between them. Germline-derived CDR1 and CDR2 are SGHDN and FVKESK. The CDR3 is made up of 15 amino acids. CDR3 region: CASSLYGSGANVLTF. As DNA, the CDR3 is TGTGCCAGCAGCCTCTACGGATCTGGGGCCAACGTCCTGACTTTC.